The next 30 T cell receptor beta chains were all read from a single sample in a study of T cells after yellow fever vaccination. TCRdb independently ran MiXCR on the 5' RACE reads; one entry per CDR3 protein. The repertoire holds some 23,000 distinct CDR3 sequences, roughly 3.2% seen once, with 0.75% to 1% in the top ten. This material consisted of PBMCs, either bulk or a sorted T-cell subset (CD4+, CD8+, memory, or dextramer-sorted; not recorded which), taken roughly 45 days after the first yellow fever vaccination. The receptor set was obtained from a man younger than 35 who received the YFV17D yellow fever vaccine.

The sample holds a few counts of this clonotype. The chain has TRBV12-3 or TRBV12-4 and TRBJ2-5; TRBD2 might be the D (6 bases). Trimming took off 8 bases at V and 5 bases at J, with 21 bases between the two ends. The CDR3 covers 15 residues. DNA for the CDR3: TGTGCCAGCGGCCCGGGACTCATCGGGGCGGAGACCCAGTACTTC. It codes for CASGPGLIGAETQYF.

There are many counts of this clonotype. The chain uses TRBV30 and TRBJ2-1; 10 bases fit TRBD2. The CDR3 consists of 14 residues. V was clipped by 4 bases and J by 6 bases; unmatched bases: 6. The germline V gene encodes CDR1 GTSNPN and CDR2 SVGIG (reference sequence). The CDR3 reads CAWKRGGGFNEQFF. CDR3 nucleotides: TGTGCCTGGAAGCGGGGGGGCGGGTTCAATGAGCAGTTCTTC.

The table lists this clonotype with many counts. The chain combines TRBV29-1 with TRBJ1-2, with D perhaps TRBD1 (5 bases). The CDR3 has 12 residues. Germline loops: CDR1 SQVTM, CDR2 ANQGSEA. The V end lost 5 bases, the J end lost 4 bases, and 11 bases lay between the germline ends. The CDR3 nucleotides are TGCAGCGTTACGAGAGGGACCTATGGCTACACCTTC. Translated, it gives CSVTRGTYGYTF.

This clonotype was seen at least ten times. The rearrangement links TRBV4-3 to TRBJ2-5; tentative D call: TRBD2 (5 bases). The CDR3 is made up of 16 amino acids. Trimming cost V 1 base and J 2 bases, with 14 bases left between them. Germline CDR1 reads LGHNA; CDR2 reads YSLEER. CDR3 sequence: CASSQGLGGGQETQYF. The CDR3 DNA reads TGCGCCAGCAGCCAAGGTTTGGGCGGCGGGCAAGAGACCCAGTACTTC.

This clonotype showed up many times. V and J are TRBV7-3 and TRBJ1-1; a possible D gene is TRBD1 (6 bases). V shed 10 bases and J shed 1 base, with 13 bases lying between them. The CDR3 totals 13 residues. Germline CDR1 SGHTA, CDR2 FQGTGA. CDR3 sequence reads: CATARTANTEAFF. The CDR3 DNA follows: TGTGCCACCGCCCGGACAGCGAACACTGAAGCTTTCTTT.

At least ten counts were recorded for this clonotype. This chain links TRBV10-3 with TRBJ1-2; D is perhaps TRBD1 (6 bases). CDR1 is ENHRY, CDR2 SYGVKD, per germline. Trimming took 1 base from V and 8 from J, leaving 8 bases between them. The CDR3 contains 12 residues. CDR3 DNA sequence: TGTGCCATCAGTGAGTGGCAGGGGGGCTACACCTTC. Its translation: CAISEWQGGYTF.

Ten or more counts support this clonotype. The chain combines TRBV7-3 with TRBJ2-5, with D possibly being TRBD2 (8 bases). V was cut by 5 bases and J by 7 bases, with 17 bases left in between. Germline CDR1 is SGHTA and CDR2 is FQGTGA. The CDR3 covers 14 residues. CDR3 protein: CASSPGRGRMTQYF. In DNA, the CDR3 is TGTGCCAGCAGCCCCGGGAGGGGGCGGATGACCCAGTACTTC.

Many counts were recorded for this clonotype. V gene TRBV7-9 combines with J gene TRBJ1-5; TRBD1 agrees at 7 bases. In germline, CDR1 is SEHNR, CDR2 FQNEAQ (reference sequence). V trimming: 8 bases; J trimming: 7 bases; junction bases outside the gene matches: 14. This CDR3 has 15 amino acids. The CDR3 loop is CASQGVEGRYQPQHF. The CDR3 DNA reads TGTGCCAGCCAGGGGGTAGAAGGGCGCTACCAGCCCCAGCATTTT. Full variable domain (outside the CDR3, taken from reference TRBV7-9 and TRBJ1-5): DTGVSQNPRHKITKRGQNVTFRCDPISEHNRLYWYRQTLGQGPEFLTYFQNEAQLEKSRLLSDRFSAERPKGSFSTLEIQRTEQGDSAMYLCASQGVEGRYQPQHFGDGTRLSIL.

This clonotype showed up many times. V is TRBV3-1 and J is TRBJ2-1; possibly TRBD2 for D (5 bases). Germline V gene data show CDR1 as LGHDT and CDR2 as YNNKEL (reference sequence). The CDR3 has 18 residues. V was trimmed by 1 base and J by 2 bases, leaving 18 bases between them. CDR3: CASSQGLGLAQAYNEQFF. The CDR3 region has the DNA TGTGCCAGCAGCCAAGGATTAGGGCTAGCTCAGGCCTACAATGAGCAGTTCTTC.

This clonotype is classed as medium-sized. The rearrangement links TRBV4-2 to TRBJ1-4; TRBD1 matches at 9 bases. Germline CDR1 reads LGHNA; CDR2 reads YNFKEQ. Trimming cost V 3 bases and J 5 bases; bases outside gene matches: 7. The CDR3 contains 16 residues. Here the CDR3 DNA reads TGTGCCAGCAGCCAGGGCCGGGACAGGGCCAATGAAAAACTGTTTTTT. Amino acid sequence: CASSQGRDRANEKLFF.

This clonotype is judged medium-sized. This chain joins TRBV3-1 and TRBJ2-2; TRBD2 matches at 10 bases. Unmatched junction bases numbered 4, after V lost 1 base and J lost 5 bases. From germline, CDR1 is LGHDT and CDR2 YNNKEL (reference sequence). The CDR3 length is 16 residues. The CDR3 protein is CASSQGLAGATGELFF. For the CDR3, the DNA is TGTGCCAGCAGCCAAGGTCTAGCGGGAGCAACCGGGGAGCTGTTTTTT.

This clonotype came up many times. The rearrangement joins TRBV19 to TRBJ1-1; tentatively, D is TRBD1 (5 bases). Germline-derived CDR1 and CDR2 are LNHDA and SQIVND (reference sequence). Trimming took off 7 bases at V and 0 bases at J, with 12 bases between the two ends. CDR3 length: 14 residues. The CDR3 DNA reads TGTGCCAGTAACATGGGGGGAATGAACACTGAAGCTTTCTTT. Translating gives CASNMGGMNTEAFF.

The CDR3 here is CSATREVGKQFF. The CDR3 DNA is TGCAGTGCTACCCGGGAGGTTGGCAAGCAGTTCTTC. The chain employs TRBV20-1 and TRBJ2-1, with 7 bases aligning to TRBD2. The CDR3 contains 12 residues. J lost 11 bases, V lost 4 bases, and 8 bases had no gene match. The germline V gene has CDR1 DFQATT and CDR2 SNEGSKA (reference sequence).

This clonotype was recorded at least ten times. The gene calls are TRBV19 and TRBJ1-1; D possibly corresponds to TRBD1 (5 bases). Germline CDR1 is LNHDA and CDR2 is SQIVND (reference sequence). V was trimmed by 9 bases and J by 6 bases, leaving 17 bases between them. The length of the CDR3 is 13 residues. The CDR3 loop is CASMEAGISEAFF. In DNA, the CDR3 is TGTGCCAGCATGGAGGCAGGGATATCTGAAGCTTTCTTT.

This clonotype was detected ten times or more. The CDR3 DNA reads TGCAGTGCTACTGACACAGGGGGTCATGGCTACACCTTC. Amino acids: CSATDTGGHGYTF. This sequence joins TRBV20-1 and TRBJ1-2; 8 bases fit TRBD1. Losses at the gene ends were 4 bases for V and 6 bases for J; bases not matched to a gene: 7. The germline V gene has CDR1 DFQATT and CDR2 SNEGSKA (reference sequence). This CDR3 contains 13 residues.

This clonotype was seen ten or more times. The chain recombines TRBV19 with TRBJ1-2; weak D call: TRBD1 (5 bases). This CDR3 contains 17 residues. Trimming shortened V by 4 bases and J by 0 bases, and 18 bases separated the two germline ends. Germline lookup yields CDR1 LNHDA and CDR2 SQIVND (reference sequence). Here the CDR3 reads CASSSQGFPPSNYGYTF. CDR3 coding DNA: TGTGCCAGTAGTAGTCAGGGTTTCCCACCCTCTAACTATGGCTACACCTTC.

This clonotype was seen ten or more times. This rearrangement joins TRBV12-3 or TRBV12-4 to TRBJ1-5; no clear D gene. The CDR3 has 14 residues. Deletions cut 6 bases from V and 0 bases from J, with 9 bases between. The CDR3 region is CASSRRDSNQPQHF. In DNA form, the CDR3 reads TGTGCCAGCAGCAGACGGGATAGCAATCAGCCCCAGCATTTT.

This clonotype has ten or more counts. The genes are TRBV6-1 and TRBJ2-6, with D perhaps given as TRBD1 or TRBD2 (5 bases each). V lost 0 bases and J 2 bases, leaving 11 bases between the germline ends. There are 17 residues in the CDR3. Germline V CDR1 and CDR2: MNHNS, SASEGT. The CDR3 protein is CASSEARAGTGANVLTF. In DNA form, the CDR3 reads TGTGCCAGCAGTGAAGCGCGGGCAGGGACTGGGGCCAACGTCCTGACTTTC.

This clonotype showed up many times. For the CDR3, the DNA is TGTGCCATCAGTGACCCGGGTCCGAACACTGAAGCTTTCTTT. Its translation is CAISDPGPNTEAFF. The chain uses TRBV10-3 and TRBJ1-1; D gene ambiguous. CDR1 is ENHRY, CDR2 SYGVKD, per germline. CDR3 length equals 14 residues. Trimming left V 3 bases short and J 1 base short, with 9 bases between.

This clonotype showed up many times. In DNA form, the CDR3 reads TGTGCCAGCAGCTTAATGGGAGTAAGCTCACCCCTCCACTTT. Its protein product is CASSLMGVSSPLHF. J is TRBJ1-6 and V is TRBV7-2, with D unresolved. The CDR3 totals 14 residues. Looked up from germline, CDR1 is SGHTA and CDR2 is FQGNSA. Trimming stripped 2 bases from V and 10 bases from J, with 12 bases between.

This clonotype was counted many times. The chain recombines TRBV18 with TRBJ2-7; TRBD1 might be the D (6 bases). The CDR3 covers 13 residues. Germline V gene lookup returns CDR1 KGHSH and CDR2 LQKENI. The V gene lost 8 bases and the J gene lost 0 bases, with 11 bases spanning the gap. Written as DNA, the CDR3 is TGTGCCAGCGCCGGGGACACCTCCTACGAGCAGTACGTC. Protein product: CASAGDTSYEQYV.

Many counts were recorded for this clonotype. The chain's CDR3 is CSASGADTQYF. CDR3 coding DNA: TGCAGTGCTAGCGGGGCAGATACGCAGTATTTT. This chain connects TRBV20-1 to TRBJ2-3, with D maybe TRBD2 (5 bases). The ends were cut back, 3 bases at V and 4 bases at J, with 5 bases in the middle. This CDR3 has 11 amino acids. Germline loops: CDR1 DFQATT, CDR2 SNEGSKA (reference sequence).

This clonotype was observed many times. This chain links TRBV6-5 with TRBJ1-1; no definite D call. Germline loops: CDR1 MNHEY, CDR2 SVGAGI. Between the trimmed V and J ends, which lost 6 bases and 10 bases, there was a span of 18 bases. This CDR3 comprises 13 residues. The CDR3: CASRNVGEGIAFF. CDR3 in DNA: TGTGCCAGCAGAAACGTAGGTGAAGGAATAGCTTTCTTT.

This clonotype appeared many times. The chain uses TRBV20-1 and TRBJ2-7; 12 positions agree with TRBD2. The CDR3 totals 14 residues. The germline V gene has CDR1 DFQATT and CDR2 SNEGSKA (reference sequence). After removal of 5 bases from V and 5 bases from J, the junction contained 7 bases not matched to a gene. The CDR3 nucleotides are TGCAGTGCTGCCCGGACTAGCGGGGTTAACGAGCAGTACTTC. It encodes CSAARTSGVNEQYF.

This clonotype was observed at least ten times. The chain combines TRBV20-1 with TRBJ1-6, with 7 bases lining up with TRBD1. This CDR3 has 15 amino acids. Germline loops: CDR1 DFQATT, CDR2 SNEGSKA (reference sequence). With 0 bases clipped from V and 9 bases from J, the junction kept 8 bases outside the gene matches. Written as DNA, the CDR3 is TGCAGTGCTAGAGACCCCCGGGACAGCTCTTCACCCCTCCACTTT. This encodes CSARDPRDSSSPLHF.

This clonotype was seen repeatedly, ten times or more. The J gene is TRBJ2-7, the V gene TRBV5-4; TRBD1 agrees at 8 bases. Germline CDR1 is SGHNT and CDR2 is YYREEE (reference sequence). This CDR3 has 14 residues. J gave up 3 bases and V 4 bases, and 6 bases lay outside the gene matches. CDR3 nucleotides: TGTGCCAGCAGCCCGGGGACAGGCGGCTACGAGCAGTACTTC. Amino acid sequence: CASSPGTGGYEQYF.

This clonotype was observed many times. The chain employs TRBV10-3 and TRBJ1-6; D perhaps matches TRBD1 (6 bases). The V end was cut by 0 bases, the J end by 8 bases, with 14 bases between. Germline CDR1 and CDR2: ENHRY and SYGVKD. The CDR3 consists of 16 residues. The DNA of the CDR3 is TGTGCCATCAGTGAGTCGATAACAGGGAATTATTCACCCCTCCACTTT. Protein sequence: CAISESITGNYSPLHF.

This clonotype was counted ten times or more. This chain joins TRBV20-1 and TRBJ2-5; TRBD2 matches 9 bases. The CDR3 loop spans 13 amino acids. J gave up 1 base and V 7 bases, and 4 bases lay outside the gene matches. Per germline, CDR1 DFQATT and CDR2 SNEGSKA (reference sequence). CDR3 sequence reads: CSVSSGGQETQYF. The CDR3 DNA reads as TGCAGTGTTAGTAGCGGGGGCCAAGAGACCCAGTACTTC.

This clonotype occurred many times. The chain joins TRBV12-3 or TRBV12-4 to TRBJ1-6; D remains ambiguous. V lost 6 bases, J lost 5 bases, and 14 bases lay in between. The CDR3 spans 15 residues. The CDR3: CASRNIWADNSPLHF. The CDR3 DNA is TGTGCCAGCAGAAATATTTGGGCCGATAATTCACCCCTCCACTTT.

This chain uses TRBV3-1 with TRBJ1-3; 7 bases map to TRBD1. Looked up from germline, CDR1 is LGHDT and CDR2 is YNNKEL (reference sequence). The CDR3 is 17 amino acids. The junction had 13 bases not matched to a gene; V was cut back by 4 bases and J by 4 bases. For the CDR3, the DNA is TGTGCCAGCAGCCGAAGACAGCCTGGGACAGAGGGAAACACCATATATTTT. It codes for CASSRRQPGTEGNTIYF.